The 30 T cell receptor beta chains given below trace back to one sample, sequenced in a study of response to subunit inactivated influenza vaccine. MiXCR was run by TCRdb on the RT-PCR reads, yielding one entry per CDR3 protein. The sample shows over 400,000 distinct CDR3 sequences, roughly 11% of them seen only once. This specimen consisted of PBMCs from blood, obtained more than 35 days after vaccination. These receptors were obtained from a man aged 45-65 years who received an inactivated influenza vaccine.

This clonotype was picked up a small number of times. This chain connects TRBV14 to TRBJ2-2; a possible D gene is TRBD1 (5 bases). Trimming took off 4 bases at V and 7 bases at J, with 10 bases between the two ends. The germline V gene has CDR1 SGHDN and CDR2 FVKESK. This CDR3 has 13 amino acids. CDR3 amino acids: CASSLPRGGELFF. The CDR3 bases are TGTGCCAGCAGCCTACCTAGGGGCGGGGAGCTGTTTTTT. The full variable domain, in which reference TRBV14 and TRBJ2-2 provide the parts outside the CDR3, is EAGVTQFPSHSVIEKGQTVTLRCDPISGHDNLYWYRRVMGKEIKFLLHFVKESKQDESGMPNNRFLAERTGGTYSTLKVQPAELEDSGVYFCASSLPRGGELFFGEGSRLTVL.

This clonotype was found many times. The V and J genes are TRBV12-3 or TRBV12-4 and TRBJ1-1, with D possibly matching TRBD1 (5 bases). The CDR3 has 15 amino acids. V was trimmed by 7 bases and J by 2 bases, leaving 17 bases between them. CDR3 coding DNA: TGTGCCAGCACTCCATCGGGCAGGGCTAACACTGAAGCTTTCTTT. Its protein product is CASTPSGRANTEAFF.

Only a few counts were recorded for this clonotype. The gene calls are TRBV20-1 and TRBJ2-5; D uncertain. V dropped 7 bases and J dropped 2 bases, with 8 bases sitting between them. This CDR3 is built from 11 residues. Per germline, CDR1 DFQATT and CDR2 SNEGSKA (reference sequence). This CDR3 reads CSGTIQETQYF. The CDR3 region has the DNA TGCAGTGGTACTATTCAAGAGACCCAGTACTTC.

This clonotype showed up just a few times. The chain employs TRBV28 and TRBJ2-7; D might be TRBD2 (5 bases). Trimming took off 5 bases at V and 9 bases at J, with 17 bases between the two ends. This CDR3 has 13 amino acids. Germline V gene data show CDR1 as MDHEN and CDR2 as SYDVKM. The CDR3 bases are TGTGCCAGCAGTCTAGTTTCGGGTGGAGGGCAGTACTTC. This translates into CASSLVSGGGQYF.

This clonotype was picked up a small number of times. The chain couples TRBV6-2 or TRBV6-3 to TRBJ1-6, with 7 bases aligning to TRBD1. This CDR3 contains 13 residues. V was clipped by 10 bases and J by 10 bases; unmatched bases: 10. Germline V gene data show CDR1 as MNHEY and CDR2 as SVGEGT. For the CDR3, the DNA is TGTGCCATCCAGGTGGCAGGGGGATCACCCCTCCACTTT. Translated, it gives CAIQVAGGSPLHF.

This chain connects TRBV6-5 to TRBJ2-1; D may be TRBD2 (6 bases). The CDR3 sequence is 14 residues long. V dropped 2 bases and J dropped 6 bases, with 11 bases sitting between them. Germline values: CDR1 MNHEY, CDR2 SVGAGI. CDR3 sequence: CASSYAGRVNEQFF. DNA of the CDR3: TGTGCCAGCAGTTACGCGGGGCGGGTCAATGAGCAGTTCTTC.

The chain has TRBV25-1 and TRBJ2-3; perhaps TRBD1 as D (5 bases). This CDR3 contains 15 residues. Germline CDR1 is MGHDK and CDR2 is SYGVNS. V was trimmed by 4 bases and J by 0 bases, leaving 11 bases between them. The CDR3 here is CASSARGSSTDTQYF. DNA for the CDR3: TGTGCCAGCAGTGCTAGGGGATCTAGCACAGATACGCAGTATTTT.

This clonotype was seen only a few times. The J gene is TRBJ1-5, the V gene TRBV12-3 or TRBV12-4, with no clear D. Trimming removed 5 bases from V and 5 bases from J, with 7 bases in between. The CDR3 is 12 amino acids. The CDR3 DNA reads TGTGCCAGCAGTCGTACAGATCAGCCCCAGCATTTT. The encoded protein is CASSRTDQPQHF.

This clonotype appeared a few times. The CDR3 sequence is CAISESAGALSYNEQFF. CDR3 DNA: TGTGCCATCAGTGAGTCGGCGGGGGCCTTATCCTACAATGAGCAGTTCTTC. This chain links TRBV10-3 with TRBJ2-1, with D maybe TRBD2 (7 bases). CDR3 size: 17 residues. CDR1 ENHRY and CDR2 SYGVKD come from the germline V gene. V shed 0 bases and J shed 1 base, with 13 bases lying between them.

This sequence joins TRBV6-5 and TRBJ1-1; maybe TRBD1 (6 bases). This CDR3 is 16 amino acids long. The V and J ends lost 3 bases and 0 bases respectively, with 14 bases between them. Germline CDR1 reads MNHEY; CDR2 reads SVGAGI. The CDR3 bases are TGTGCCAGCAGTTATCCCAGGGGAGGCATGAACACTGAAGCTTTCTTT. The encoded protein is CASSYPRGGMNTEAFF.

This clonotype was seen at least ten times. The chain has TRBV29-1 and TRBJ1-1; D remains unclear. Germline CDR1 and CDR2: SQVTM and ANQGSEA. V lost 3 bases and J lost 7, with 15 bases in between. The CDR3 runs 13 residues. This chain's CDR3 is CSVDSSRQDEAFF. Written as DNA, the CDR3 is TGCAGCGTTGATAGCTCGCGGCAGGATGAAGCTTTCTTT.

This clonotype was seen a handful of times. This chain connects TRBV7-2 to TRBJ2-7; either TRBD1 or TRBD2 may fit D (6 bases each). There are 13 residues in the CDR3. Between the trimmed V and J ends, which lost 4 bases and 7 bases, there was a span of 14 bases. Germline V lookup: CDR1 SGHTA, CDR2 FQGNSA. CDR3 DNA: TGTGCCAGCAGCTGGGGGGCTGGGCGTGAGCAGTACTTC. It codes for CASSWGAGREQYF.

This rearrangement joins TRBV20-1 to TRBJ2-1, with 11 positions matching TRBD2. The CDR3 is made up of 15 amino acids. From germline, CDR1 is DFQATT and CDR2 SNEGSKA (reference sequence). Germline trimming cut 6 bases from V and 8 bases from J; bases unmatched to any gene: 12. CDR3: CSASETSGNRYEQFF. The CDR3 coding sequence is TGCAGTGCGTCTGAGACTAGCGGGAATAGATATGAGCAGTTCTTC.

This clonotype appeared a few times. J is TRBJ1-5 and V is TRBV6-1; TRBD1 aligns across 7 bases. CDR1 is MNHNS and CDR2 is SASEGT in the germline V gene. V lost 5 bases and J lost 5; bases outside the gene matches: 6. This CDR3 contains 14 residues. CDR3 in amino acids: CASSRTGADQPQHF. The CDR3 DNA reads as TGTGCCAGCAGTCGAACAGGGGCGGATCAGCCCCAGCATTTT.

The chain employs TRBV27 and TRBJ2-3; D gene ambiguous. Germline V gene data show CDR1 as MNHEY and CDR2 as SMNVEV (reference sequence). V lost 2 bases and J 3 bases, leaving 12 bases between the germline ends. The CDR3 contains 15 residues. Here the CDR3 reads CASSLISFNTDTQYF. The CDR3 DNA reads TGTGCCAGCAGTTTAATCTCATTCAATACAGATACGCAGTATTTT.

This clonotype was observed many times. Here the CDR3 reads CASSLAPTGRETQYF. The CDR3, as DNA: TGTGCCAGCAGTTTAGCCCCGACAGGAAGGGAGACCCAGTACTTC. J is TRBJ2-5 and V is TRBV12-3 or TRBV12-4; maybe TRBD1 (6 bases). The length of the CDR3 is 15 residues. Trimming pared 0 bases from V and 5 bases from J, leaving 13 bases between.

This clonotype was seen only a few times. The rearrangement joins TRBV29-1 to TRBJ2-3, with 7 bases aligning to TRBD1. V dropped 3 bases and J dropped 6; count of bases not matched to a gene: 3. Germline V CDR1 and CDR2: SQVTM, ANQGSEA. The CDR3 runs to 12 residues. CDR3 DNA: TGCAGCGTTGAGAAGGGGGCTGATACGCAGTATTTT. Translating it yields CSVEKGADTQYF.

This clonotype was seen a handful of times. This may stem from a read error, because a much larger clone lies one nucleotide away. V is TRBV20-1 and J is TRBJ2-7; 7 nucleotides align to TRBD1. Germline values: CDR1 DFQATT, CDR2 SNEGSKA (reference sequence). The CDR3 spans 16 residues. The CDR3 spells CCARALGTVKPYEQYF. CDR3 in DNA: TGCTGTGCTAGAGCCCTAGGGACAGTGAAACCCTACGAGCAGTACTTC.

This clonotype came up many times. This chain's CDR3 is CATSDSGTGLNEQFF. The CDR3 DNA follows: TGTGCCACCAGTGATTCCGGGACAGGGTTAAATGAGCAGTTCTTC. The chain recombines TRBV24-1 with TRBJ2-1, with TRBD1 identical over 9 bases. Germline V lookup: CDR1 KGHDR, CDR2 SFDVKD. Trimming removed 2 bases from V and 7 bases from J; junction bases left unmatched: 5. The length of the CDR3 is 15 residues.

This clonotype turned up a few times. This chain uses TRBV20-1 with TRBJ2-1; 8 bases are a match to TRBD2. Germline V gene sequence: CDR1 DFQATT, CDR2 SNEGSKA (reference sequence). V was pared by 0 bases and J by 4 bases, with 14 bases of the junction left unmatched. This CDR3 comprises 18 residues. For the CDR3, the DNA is TGCAGTGCTAGAGAGAACACTAGCGGAGCCAGAAGATACAATGAGCAGTTCTTC. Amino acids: CSARENTSGARRYNEQFF.

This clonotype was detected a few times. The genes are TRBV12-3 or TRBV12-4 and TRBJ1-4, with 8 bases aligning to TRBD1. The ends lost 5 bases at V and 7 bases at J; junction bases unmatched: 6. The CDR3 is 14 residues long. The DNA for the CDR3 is TGTGCCAGCAGTCTCCGGGACAGGCCTGAAAAACTGTTTTTT. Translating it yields CASSLRDRPEKLFF.

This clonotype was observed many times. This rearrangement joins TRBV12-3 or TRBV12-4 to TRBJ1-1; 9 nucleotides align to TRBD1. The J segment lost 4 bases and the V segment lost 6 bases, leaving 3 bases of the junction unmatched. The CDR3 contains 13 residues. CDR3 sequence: CASRQTGGTEAFF. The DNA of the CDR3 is TGTGCCAGCAGGCAGACAGGGGGCACTGAAGCTTTCTTT.

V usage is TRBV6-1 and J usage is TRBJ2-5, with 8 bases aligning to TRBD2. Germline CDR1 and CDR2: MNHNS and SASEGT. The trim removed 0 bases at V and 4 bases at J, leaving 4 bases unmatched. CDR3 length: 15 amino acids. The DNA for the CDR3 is TGTGCCAGCAGTGAAGCAAAGCGGGGGCGAGAGACCCAGTACTTC. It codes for CASSEAKRGRETQYF.

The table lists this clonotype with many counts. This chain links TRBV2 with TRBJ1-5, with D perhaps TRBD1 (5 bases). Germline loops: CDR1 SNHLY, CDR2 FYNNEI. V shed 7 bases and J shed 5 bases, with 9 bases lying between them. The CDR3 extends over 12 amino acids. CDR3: CASKRGDQPQHF. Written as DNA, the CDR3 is TGTGCCAGCAAGAGGGGCGATCAGCCCCAGCATTTT.

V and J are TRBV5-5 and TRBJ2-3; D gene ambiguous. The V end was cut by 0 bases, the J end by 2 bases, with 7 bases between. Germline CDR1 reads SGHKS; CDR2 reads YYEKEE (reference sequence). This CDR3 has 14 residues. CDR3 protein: CASSLGRSTDTQYF. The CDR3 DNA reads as TGTGCCAGCAGCTTGGGGCGGTCCACAGATACGCAGTATTTT.

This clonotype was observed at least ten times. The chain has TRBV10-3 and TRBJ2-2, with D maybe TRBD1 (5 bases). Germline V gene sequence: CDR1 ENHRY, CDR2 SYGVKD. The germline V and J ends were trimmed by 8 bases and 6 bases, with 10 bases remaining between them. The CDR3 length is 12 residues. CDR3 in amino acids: CAIYQGSGELFF. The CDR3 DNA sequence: TGTGCCATCTACCAGGGCTCCGGGGAGCTGTTTTTT.

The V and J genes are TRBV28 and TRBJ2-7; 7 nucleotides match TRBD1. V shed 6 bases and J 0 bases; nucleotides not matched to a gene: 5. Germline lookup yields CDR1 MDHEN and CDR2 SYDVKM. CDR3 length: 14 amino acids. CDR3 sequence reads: CASRSGQDSYEQYF. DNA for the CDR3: TGTGCCAGCAGGTCCGGACAGGACTCCTACGAGCAGTACTTC.

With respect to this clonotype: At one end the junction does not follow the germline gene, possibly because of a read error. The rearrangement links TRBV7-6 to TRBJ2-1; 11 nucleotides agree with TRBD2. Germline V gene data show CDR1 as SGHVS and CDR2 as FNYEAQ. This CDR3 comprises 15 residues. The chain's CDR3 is CASSLAGGQPNEQFF. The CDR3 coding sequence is TGTGCCAGCAGCCTAGCGGGAGGCCAACCAAATGAGCAGTTCTTC.

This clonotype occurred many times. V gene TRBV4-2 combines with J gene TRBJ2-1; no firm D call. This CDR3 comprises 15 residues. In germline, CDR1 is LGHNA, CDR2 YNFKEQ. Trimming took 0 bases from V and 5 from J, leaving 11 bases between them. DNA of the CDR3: TGTGCCAGCAGCCAAGAGAGGCAGAGGAACAATGAGCAGTTCTTC. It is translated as CASSQERQRNNEQFF.

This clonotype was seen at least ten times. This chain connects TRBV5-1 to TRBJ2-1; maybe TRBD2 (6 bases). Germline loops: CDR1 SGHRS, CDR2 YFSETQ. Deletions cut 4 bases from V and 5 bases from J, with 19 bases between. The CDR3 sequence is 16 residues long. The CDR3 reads CASSPGRASANNEQFF. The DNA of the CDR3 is TGCGCCAGCAGCCCAGGGCGGGCTAGCGCAAACAATGAGCAGTTCTTC.